In its sample, the clone carrying this TCR beta chain was seen a few times. Its antigen is as yet unknown. The germline CDR1 and CDR2 sequences are SEHNR and FQNEAQ (reference sequence). This CDR3 spans 13 amino acids. V dropped 8 bases and J dropped 4 bases, with 13 bases sitting between them. This specimen belongs to a study of beta chain features in type 1 diabetes. Whole-study findings and limits: Patients with type 1 diabetes carried fewer insertions and had more deletions at their VDJ junctions. Resolution of whether HLA type affects TCRB rearrangement was not achieved here. Shorter TCRB CDR3s, moderately but significantly so, marked every one of the four CD4+ subsets in Type 1 diabetes patients.

cDNA synthesis used the whole RNA isolate, giving expressed TCRB sequences. Profiling relied on immunoSEQ multiplex PCR, and the TCRdb table lists in-frame clones only, not all of them. The sample has approximately 170,000 clones, 7.8% seen once; the top ten hold around 0.94%. The TCR sequence derives from a woman in her 40s with type 1 diabetes. This sequence joins TRBV7-9 and TRBJ2-3; D is perhaps TRBD2 (6 bases). Sequencing input: central memory CD4+ T cells from blood. CDR3 in DNA: TGTGCCAGCGGTGTTGGGAGGTCAGATACGCAGTATTTT. Its protein is CASGVGRSDTQYF.